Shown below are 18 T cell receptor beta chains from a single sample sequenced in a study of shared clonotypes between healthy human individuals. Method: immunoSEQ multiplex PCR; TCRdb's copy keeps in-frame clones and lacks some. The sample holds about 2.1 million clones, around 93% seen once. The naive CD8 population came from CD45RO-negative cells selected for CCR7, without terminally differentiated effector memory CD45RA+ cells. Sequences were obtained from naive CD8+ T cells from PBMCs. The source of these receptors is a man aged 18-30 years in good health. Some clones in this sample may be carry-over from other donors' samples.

This CDR3 reads CASSHGRTGYTDTQYF. The CDR3, as DNA: TGTGCCAGCAGCCATGGGCGGACTGGCTACACAGATACGCAGTATTTT. The chain employs TRBV11-2 and TRBJ2-3, with D possibly matching TRBD2 (5 bases). Trimming removed 5 bases at V and 2 bases at J, with 17 bases between. The length of the CDR3 is 16 residues. Germline CDR1 is SGHAT and CDR2 is FQNNGV.

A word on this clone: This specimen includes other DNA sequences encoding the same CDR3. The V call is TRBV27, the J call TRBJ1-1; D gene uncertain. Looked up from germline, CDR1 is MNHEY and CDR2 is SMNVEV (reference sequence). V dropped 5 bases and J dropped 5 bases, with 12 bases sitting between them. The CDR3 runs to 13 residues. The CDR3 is CASSLSGGTEAFF. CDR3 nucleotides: TGTGCCAGCAGTCTCTCCGGAGGGACTGAAGCTTTCTTT.

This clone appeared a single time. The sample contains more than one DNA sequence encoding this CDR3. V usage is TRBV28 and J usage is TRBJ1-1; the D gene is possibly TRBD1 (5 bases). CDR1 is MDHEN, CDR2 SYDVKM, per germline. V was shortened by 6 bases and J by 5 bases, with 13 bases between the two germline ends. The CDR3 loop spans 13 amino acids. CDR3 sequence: CASSPRGGTEAFF. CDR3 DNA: TGTGCCAGCAGCCCCCGGGGCGGGACTGAAGCTTTCTTT.

The CDR3 here is CASSLEGNSNQPQHF. Written as DNA, the CDR3 is TGCGCCAGCAGCTTGGAAGGGAATAGCAATCAGCCCCAGCATTTT. The chain uses TRBV5-1 and TRBJ1-5; the D is unclear. Trimming took 0 bases from V and 0 from J, leaving 7 bases between them. The germline gives CDR1 SGHRS, CDR2 YFSETQ. The CDR3 has 15 residues.

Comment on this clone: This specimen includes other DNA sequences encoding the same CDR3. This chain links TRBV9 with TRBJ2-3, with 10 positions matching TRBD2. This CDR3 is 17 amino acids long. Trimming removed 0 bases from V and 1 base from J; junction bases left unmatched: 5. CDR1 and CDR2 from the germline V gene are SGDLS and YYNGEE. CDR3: CASSVASGLAGTDTQYF. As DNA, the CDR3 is TGTGCCAGCAGCGTAGCTTCAGGACTAGCGGGCACAGATACGCAGTATTTT.

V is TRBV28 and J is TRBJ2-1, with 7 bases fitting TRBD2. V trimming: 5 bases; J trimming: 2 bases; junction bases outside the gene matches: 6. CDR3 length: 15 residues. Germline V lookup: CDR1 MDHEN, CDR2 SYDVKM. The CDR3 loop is CASSPSSGAYNEQFF. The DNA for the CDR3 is TGTGCCAGCAGTCCAAGCAGCGGGGCCTACAATGAGCAGTTCTTC. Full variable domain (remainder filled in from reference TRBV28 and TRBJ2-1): DVKVTQSSRYLVKRTGEKVFLECVQDMDHENMFWYRQDPGLGLRLIYFSYDVKMKEKGDIPEGYSVSREKKERFSLILESASTNQTSMYLCASSPSSGAYNEQFFGPGTRLTVL.

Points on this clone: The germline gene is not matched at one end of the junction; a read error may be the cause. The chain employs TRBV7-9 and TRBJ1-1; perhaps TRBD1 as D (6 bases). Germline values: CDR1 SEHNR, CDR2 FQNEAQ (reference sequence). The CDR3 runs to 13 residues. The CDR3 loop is CASRLGGDTEAFF. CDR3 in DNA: TGTGCCAGCAGATTAGGGGGGGACACTGAAGCTTTCTTT.

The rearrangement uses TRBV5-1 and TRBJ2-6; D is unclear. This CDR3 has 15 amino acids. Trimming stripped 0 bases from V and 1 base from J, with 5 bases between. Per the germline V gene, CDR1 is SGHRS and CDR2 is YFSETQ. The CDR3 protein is CASSLGPSGANVLTF. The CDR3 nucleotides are TGCGCCAGCAGCTTGGGTCCATCTGGGGCCAACGTCCTGACTTTC. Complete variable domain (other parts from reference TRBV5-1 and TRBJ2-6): KAGVTQTPRYLIKTRGQQVTLSCSPISGHRSVSWYQQTPGQGLQFLFEYFSETQRNKGNFPGRFSGRQFSNSRSEMNVSTLELGDSALYLCASSLGPSGANVLTFGAGSRLTVL.

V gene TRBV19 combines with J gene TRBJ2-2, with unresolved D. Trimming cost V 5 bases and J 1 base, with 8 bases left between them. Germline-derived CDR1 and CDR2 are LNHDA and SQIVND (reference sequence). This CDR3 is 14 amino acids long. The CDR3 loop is CASSPPRNTGELFF. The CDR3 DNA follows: TGTGCCAGTAGTCCTCCCAGGAACACCGGGGAGCTGTTTTTT.

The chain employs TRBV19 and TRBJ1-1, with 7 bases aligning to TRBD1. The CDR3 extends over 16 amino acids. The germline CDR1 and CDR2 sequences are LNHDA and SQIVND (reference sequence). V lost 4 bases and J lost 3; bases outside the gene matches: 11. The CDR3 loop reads CASSTRTGGTDTEAFF. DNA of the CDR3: TGTGCCAGTAGTACTAGGACAGGAGGAACAGACACTGAAGCTTTCTTT. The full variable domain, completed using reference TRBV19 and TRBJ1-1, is DGGITQSPKYLFRKEGQNVTLSCEQNLNHDAMYWYRQDPGQGLRLIYYSQIVNDFQKGDIAEGYSVSREKKESFPLTVTSAQKNPTAFYLCASSTRTGGTDTEAFFGQGTRLTVV.

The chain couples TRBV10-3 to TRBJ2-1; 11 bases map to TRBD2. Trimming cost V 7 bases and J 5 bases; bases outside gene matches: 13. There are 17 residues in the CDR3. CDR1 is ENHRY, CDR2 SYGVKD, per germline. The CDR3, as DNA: TGTGCCATCACGGCTGCACTAGCGGGAGAAGTAAACAATGAGCAGTTCTTC. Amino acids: CAITAALAGEVNNEQFF.

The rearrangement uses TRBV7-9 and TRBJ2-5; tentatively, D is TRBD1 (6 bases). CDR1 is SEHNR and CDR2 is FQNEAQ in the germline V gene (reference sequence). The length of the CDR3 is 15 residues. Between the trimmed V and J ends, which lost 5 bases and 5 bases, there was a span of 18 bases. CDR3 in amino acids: CASSRTQGLLETQYF. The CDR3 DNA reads TGTGCCAGCAGCCGGACTCAGGGGCTGTTGGAGACCCAGTACTTC.

CDR3 sequence: CASSPDTTNTEAFF. CDR3 sequence (DNA): TGTGCCAGCAGTCCGGACACTACGAACACTGAAGCTTTCTTT. The chain couples TRBV2 to TRBJ1-1; tentatively, D is TRBD1 (5 bases). V was trimmed by 5 bases and J by 1 base, leaving 11 bases between them. The CDR3 is made up of 14 amino acids. Germline loops: CDR1 SNHLY, CDR2 FYNNEI.

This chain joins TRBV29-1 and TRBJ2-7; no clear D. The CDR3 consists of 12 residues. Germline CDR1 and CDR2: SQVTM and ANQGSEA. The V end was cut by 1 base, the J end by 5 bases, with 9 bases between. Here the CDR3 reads CSVEVWEHEQYF. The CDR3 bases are TGCAGCGTTGAAGTTTGGGAACACGAGCAGTACTTC.

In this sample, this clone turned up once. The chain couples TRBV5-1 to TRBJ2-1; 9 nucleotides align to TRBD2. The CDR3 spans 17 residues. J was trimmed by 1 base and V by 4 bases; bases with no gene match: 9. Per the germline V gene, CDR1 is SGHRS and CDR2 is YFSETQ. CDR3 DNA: TGCGCCAGCAGCCCCGCCGGACTAGCGCTATCCTACAATGAGCAGTTCTTC. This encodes CASSPAGLALSYNEQFF.

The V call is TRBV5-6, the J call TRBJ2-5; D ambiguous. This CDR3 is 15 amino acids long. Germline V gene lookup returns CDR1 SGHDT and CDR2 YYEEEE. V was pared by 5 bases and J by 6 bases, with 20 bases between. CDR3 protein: CASSLAASFSKTQYF. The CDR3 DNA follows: TGTGCCAGCAGTCTGGCAGCCTCTTTCTCAAAGACCCAGTACTTC.

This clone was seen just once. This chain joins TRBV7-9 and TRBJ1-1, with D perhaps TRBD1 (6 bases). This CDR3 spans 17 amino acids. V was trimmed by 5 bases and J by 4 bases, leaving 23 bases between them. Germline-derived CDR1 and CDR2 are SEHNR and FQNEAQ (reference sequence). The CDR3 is CASSPVGAGVIGTEAFF. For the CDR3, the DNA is TGTGCCAGCAGCCCCGTTGGGGCAGGGGTAATCGGCACTGAAGCTTTCTTT.

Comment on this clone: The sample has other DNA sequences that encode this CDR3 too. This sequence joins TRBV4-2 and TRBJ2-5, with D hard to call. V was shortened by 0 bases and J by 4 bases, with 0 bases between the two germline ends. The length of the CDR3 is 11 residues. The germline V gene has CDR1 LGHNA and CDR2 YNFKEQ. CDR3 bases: TGTGCCAGCAGCCAAGAAGAGACCCAGTACTTC. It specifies CASSQEETQYF.